The 30 T cell receptor beta chains given below trace back to one sample, sequenced in a study of blood T cell repertoires in COVID-19. TCRdb keeps only in-frame clones here, not all; method: immunoSEQ multiplex PCR. The sample holds 120,000 to 150,000 clones, roughly nine tenths seen once. Sequencing was done on a sample of peripheral blood. These receptors originate from a woman aged 55-70 years with active COVID-19.

The chain combines TRBV9 with TRBJ2-2; D unresolved. The CDR3 is made up of 13 amino acids. Germline V lookup: CDR1 SGDLS, CDR2 YYNGEE. Trimming removed 4 bases from V and 2 bases from J, with 6 bases in between. CDR3 nucleotides: TGTGCCAGCAGCACGCGAAACACCGGGGAGCTGTTTTTT. Protein product: CASSTRNTGELFF.

The chain carries TRBV5-1 and TRBJ2-1; D not resolved. The CDR3 consists of 14 residues. The V and J ends lost 4 bases and 3 bases respectively, with 11 bases between them. The germline gives CDR1 SGHRS, CDR2 YFSETQ. The CDR3 loop reads CASSGGRNYNEQFF. Here the CDR3 DNA reads TGCGCCAGCAGCGGCGGAAGGAACTACAATGAGCAGTTCTTC. Complete variable domain (other parts from reference TRBV5-1 and TRBJ2-1): KAGVTQTPRYLIKTRGQQVTLSCSPISGHRSVSWYQQTPGQGLQFLFEYFSETQRNKGNFPGRFSGRQFSNSRSEMNVSTLELGDSALYLCASSGGRNYNEQFFGPGTRLTVL.

The gene calls are TRBV21-1 and TRBJ2-2; TRBD1 reflects the table's D call only, with no check against the DNA. TRBV21-1 is a documented pseudogene. This CDR3 has 16 residues. CDR3 region: CASSLTRGRKTGELFF. The CDR3 nucleotides read TGTGCCAGCAGCCTAACCAGGGGGCGTAAAACCGGGGAGCTGTTTTTT.

This clone showed up just a few times. V gene TRBV2 combines with J gene TRBJ2-2; D gene unclear. Germline V lookup: CDR1 SNHLY, CDR2 FYNNEI. Trimming pared 3 bases from V and 1 base from J, leaving 9 bases between. This CDR3 has 15 amino acids. This CDR3 reads CASSDSPMNTGELFF. CDR3 DNA sequence: TGTGCCAGCAGTGATTCTCCTATGAACACCGGGGAGCTGTTTTTT.

V gene TRBV19 combines with J gene TRBJ2-6, with 8 bases fitting TRBD1. Germline V gene lookup returns CDR1 LNHDA and CDR2 SQIVND (reference sequence). V lost 3 bases to trimming and J lost 12 bases; unmatched junction nucleotides: 10. This CDR3 has 15 amino acids. The CDR3 sequence: CASSIVETGERVLTF. CDR3 DNA sequence: TGTGCCAGTAGTATCGTGGAGACAGGGGAGCGCGTCCTGACTTTC.

The chain is built from TRBV20-1 and TRBJ2-1; 7 nucleotides align to TRBD1. This CDR3 is built from 11 residues. The ends lost 6 bases at V and 10 bases at J; junction bases unmatched: 6. The germline gives CDR1 DFQATT, CDR2 SNEGSKA (reference sequence). The DNA for the CDR3 is TGCAGTGCGGCCGACAGGGAAGAGCAGTTCTTC. As protein: CSAADREEQFF.

With respect to this clone: Distinct nucleotide sequences in the sample also encode this CDR3. The chain has TRBV19 and TRBJ2-5; D not resolved. Germline loops: CDR1 LNHDA, CDR2 SQIVND (reference sequence). The CDR3 is 13 amino acids. V was trimmed by 4 bases and J by 1 base, leaving 7 bases between them. The DNA of the CDR3 is TGTGCCAGTAGTACTGGTAGCCAAGAGACCCAGTACTTC. It yields the protein CASSTGSQETQYF.

This chain joins TRBV30 and TRBJ1-6; D not resolved. V lost 4 bases and J 7 bases, leaving 14 bases between the germline ends. CDR3 length equals 14 residues. The germline CDR1 and CDR2 sequences are GTSNPN and SVGIG (reference sequence). The CDR3 here is CAWNLDGLNSPLHF. CDR3 DNA: TGTGCCTGGAACCTGGACGGACTAAATTCACCCCTCCACTTT.

About this clone: This sample includes further DNA sequences coding for the same CDR3. This rearrangement joins TRBV2 to TRBJ1-5; the D gene is possibly TRBD1 (6 bases). V was clipped by 6 bases and J by 0 bases, with 15 bases between them. Per germline, CDR1 SNHLY and CDR2 FYNNEI. The CDR3 covers 16 residues. The CDR3 nucleotides are TGTGCCAGCAGGGAGAGGGGGGGACTTAGCAATCAGCCCCAGCATTTT. It codes for CASRERGGLSNQPQHF.

V is TRBV15 and J is TRBJ2-3; no reliable D call. Trimming cost V 5 bases and J 4 bases, with 13 bases left between them. CDR1 and CDR2 from the germline V gene are LNHNV and YYDKDF (reference sequence). The CDR3 sequence is 14 residues long. The CDR3 bases are TGTGCCACCAGCTCGAGCCGGTTATCAGATACGCAGTATTTT. Translating it yields CATSSSRLSDTQYF.

The chain links TRBV24-1 to TRBJ1-2; 9 bases are a match to TRBD1. In germline, CDR1 is KGHDR, CDR2 SFDVKD. V gave up 2 bases and J gave up 8 bases; unmatched junction bases: 11. The CDR3 extends over 16 amino acids. The CDR3 loop reads CATSDSGTGSFGGYTF. In nucleotides, the CDR3 is TGTGCCACCAGTGATTCCGGGACAGGGAGCTTCGGGGGCTACACCTTC.

Regarding this clone: The identical CDR3 is also encoded by other nucleotide sequences in the sample. The rearrangement uses TRBV5-1 and TRBJ2-7; 11 bases are shared with TRBD1. Germline CDR1 is SGHRS and CDR2 is YFSETQ. CDR3 length equals 14 residues. J was trimmed by 2 bases and V by 5 bases; bases with no gene match: 3. The CDR3 region has the DNA TGCGCCAGCAGTCCGGGACAGGGGGCCTACGAGCAGTACTTC. This codes for CASSPGQGAYEQYF.

CDR3 bases: TGTGCCAGCAGTTTATGGGGGAGGGGACTCTATAGCAATCAGCCCCAGCATTTT. Protein product: CASSLWGRGLYSNQPQHF. The chain joins TRBV28 to TRBJ1-5; D may be TRBD1 (5 bases). The CDR3 sequence is 18 residues long. Germline loops: CDR1 MDHEN, CDR2 SYDVKM. The V end was cut by 0 bases, the J end by 0 bases, with 15 bases between.

The V gene is TRBV7-8, the J gene TRBJ2-7; D is unresolved. Germline CDR1 is SGHVS and CDR2 is FQNEAQ. The CDR3 consists of 15 residues. Trimming shortened V by 2 bases and J by 4 bases, and 15 bases separated the two germline ends. This chain's CDR3 is CASSLHSNQMYEQYF. The CDR3 nucleotides read TGTGCCAGCAGCTTACACAGCAACCAAATGTACGAGCAGTACTTC.

This sequence joins TRBV2 and TRBJ2-3; the match to TRBD2 covers 12 bases. This CDR3 contains 16 residues. With V trimmed by 2 bases and J by 6 bases, 6 bases remained unmatched. Germline CDR1 is SNHLY and CDR2 is FYNNEI. CDR3 amino acids: CASSEWLAGGPDTQYF. CDR3 bases: TGTGCCAGCAGTGAATGGCTAGCGGGAGGGCCGGATACGCAGTATTTT. Full variable domain (rest looked up from reference TRBV2 and TRBJ2-3): EPEVTQTPSHQVTQMGQEVILRCVPISNHLYFYWYRQILGQKVEFLVSFYNNEISEKSEIFDDQFSVERPDGSNFTLKIRSTKLEDSAMYFCASSEWLAGGPDTQYFGPGTRLTVL.

The V gene is TRBV7-2, the J gene TRBJ2-1, with D possibly being TRBD2 (5 bases). The V end was cut by 5 bases, the J end by 6 bases, with 14 bases between. This CDR3 contains 14 residues. Germline loops: CDR1 SGHTA, CDR2 FQGNSA. CDR3 sequence reads: CASSVSREGNEQFF. The CDR3 bases are TGTGCCAGCAGCGTTAGCCGGGAAGGCAATGAGCAGTTCTTC.

This chain joins TRBV5-5 and TRBJ1-1, with D possibly TRBD1 on 5 matching bases. The CDR3 length is 15 residues. Per germline, CDR1 SGHKS and CDR2 YYEKEE (reference sequence). Trimming removed 0 bases from V and 4 bases from J, with 13 bases in between. The CDR3 is CASSLEGQGLTEAFF. The CDR3 region has the DNA TGTGCCAGCAGCTTGGAGGGGCAGGGTCTCACTGAAGCTTTCTTT.

The chain has TRBV4-3 and TRBJ2-3, with TRBD2 matching over 8 bases. Germline V gene data show CDR1 as LGHNA and CDR2 as YSLEER. The CDR3 length is 15 residues. Trimming at V came to 5 bases and at J to 1 base, leaving 5 bases not matched to a gene. For the CDR3, the DNA is TGCGCCAGCAGCAGGCGGCGGGAGGGCACAGATACGCAGTATTTT. Amino acids: CASSRRREGTDTQYF.

The chain joins TRBV7-9 to TRBJ2-5; tentatively, D is TRBD1 (6 bases). CDR1 and CDR2 from the germline V gene are SEHNR and FQNEAQ (reference sequence). CDR3 length equals 13 residues. V dropped 5 bases and J dropped 1 base, with 8 bases sitting between them. The DNA of the CDR3 is TGTGCCAGCAGCGCAGGGGTCCAAGAGACCCAGTACTTC. Amino acids: CASSAGVQETQYF.

The J gene is TRBJ2-7, the V gene TRBV5-1; TRBD1 aligns across 10 bases. This CDR3 region has 17 residues. CDR1 and CDR2 from the germline V gene are SGHRS and YFSETQ. J gave up 1 base and V 0 bases, and 7 bases lay outside the gene matches. The CDR3 reads CASSLVPTGQGSYEQYF. As DNA, the CDR3 is TGCGCCAGCAGCTTGGTTCCCACGGGACAGGGGTCCTACGAGCAGTACTTC.

The chain carries TRBV19 and TRBJ2-7; the D gene is possibly TRBD1 (6 bases). Germline CDR1 and CDR2: LNHDA and SQIVND (reference sequence). The CDR3 covers 14 residues. Trimming shortened V by 9 bases and J by 3 bases, and 18 bases separated the two germline ends. Here the CDR3 DNA reads TGTGCCAGCCCAGGAGCAGGGGTCCTCTACGAGCAGTACTTC. Translating it yields CASPGAGVLYEQYF.

This sequence joins TRBV15 and TRBJ2-1; 12 positions agree with TRBD2. Germline loops: CDR1 LNHNV, CDR2 YYDKDF (reference sequence). V shed 8 bases, J shed 4 bases, and the junction held 12 bases outside the gene matches. CDR3 length: 17 residues. This chain's CDR3 is CATSTGLTSGSYNEQFF. The CDR3 coding sequence is TGTGCCACCTCGACCGGTTTGACTAGCGGGAGTTACAATGAGCAGTTCTTC.

J is TRBJ1-6 and V is TRBV6-5, with a weak D call TRBD1 (5 bases). With 8 bases removed from V and 8 bases from J, the gap between germline ends came to 16 bases. This CDR3 has 14 amino acids. Germline V gene lookup returns CDR1 MNHEY and CDR2 SVGAGI. CDR3 loop: CASRLGGPDSPLHF. In DNA, the CDR3 is TGTGCCAGCCGATTGGGGGGTCCTGATTCACCCCTCCACTTT.

The chain couples TRBV28 to TRBJ2-2, with TRBD1 matching over 8 bases. This CDR3 region has 14 residues. The germline CDR1 and CDR2 sequences are MDHEN and SYDVKM. The junction had 4 bases not matched to a gene; V was cut back by 5 bases and J by 5 bases. CDR3 residues: CASSGQGRTGELFF. CDR3 coding DNA: TGTGCCAGCAGTGGACAGGGTCGGACCGGGGAGCTGTTTTTT.

This clone has only one observation. V usage is TRBV5-4 and J usage is TRBJ2-2, with TRBD2 matching over 11 bases. The trim removed 2 bases at V and 2 bases at J, leaving 5 bases unmatched. The CDR3 is made up of 17 amino acids. Looked up from germline, CDR1 is SGHNT and CDR2 is YYREEE (reference sequence). This CDR3 reads CASSFFSGRANTGELFF. CDR3 bases: TGTGCCAGCAGCTTTTTTAGCGGGAGGGCCAACACCGGGGAGCTGTTTTTT. The whole variable domain, remainder taken from reference TRBV5-4 and TRBJ2-2, is ETGVTQSPTHLIKTRGQQVTLRCSSQSGHNTVSWYQQALGQGPQFIFQYYREEENGRGNFPPRFSGLQFPNYSSELNVNALELDDSALYLCASSFFSGRANTGELFFGEGSRLTVL.

The sample holds a few counts of this clone. The rearrangement links TRBV5-6 to TRBJ1-6; possible D gene TRBD1, 5 bases. The CDR3 contains 16 residues. Deletions cut 2 bases from V and 6 bases from J, with 15 bases between. The germline V gene encodes CDR1 SGHDT and CDR2 YYEEEE. The CDR3, as DNA: TGTGCCAGCAGCTTACGCGTCCGGCAGGGTAATTCACCCCTCCACTTT. This translates into CASSLRVRQGNSPLHF.

The chain recombines TRBV6-2 or TRBV6-3 with TRBJ1-1; D is ambiguous. The CDR3 extends over 15 amino acids. Trimming shortened V by 6 bases and J by 0 bases, and 14 bases separated the two germline ends. Germline CDR1 MNHEY, CDR2 SVGEGT. The CDR3 reads CASSPRTGMNTEAFF. The CDR3 DNA sequence: TGTGCCAGCAGCCCCCGGACGGGGATGAACACTGAAGCTTTCTTT.

This clone showed up just a few times. This chain uses TRBV27 with TRBJ1-1, with 7 positions matching TRBD1. After removal of 2 bases from V and 1 base from J, the junction contained 4 bases not matched to a gene. CDR3 length: 15 amino acids. The germline V gene has CDR1 MNHEY and CDR2 SMNVEV (reference sequence). The CDR3 is CASSLRGGPNTEAFF. CDR3 bases: TGTGCCAGCAGTTTAAGAGGGGGCCCGAACACTGAAGCTTTCTTT.

The CDR3 spells CSVEGQYNEQFF. The CDR3, as DNA: TGCAGCGTTGAAGGGCAGTACAATGAGCAGTTCTTC. The V gene is TRBV29-1, the J gene TRBJ2-1; D gene uncertain. CDR3 length: 12 amino acids. Germline V gene sequence: CDR1 SQVTM, CDR2 ANQGSEA. V was shortened by 1 base and J by 4 bases, with 5 bases between the two germline ends.

The chain's CDR3 is CASSFTSGLARDTQYF. The CDR3 DNA reads as TGTGCCAGCAGCTTTACTAGCGGACTTGCGAGAGATACGCAGTATTTT. J is TRBJ2-3 and V is TRBV11-2; 8 positions agree with TRBD2. The ends lost 3 bases at V and 5 bases at J; junction bases unmatched: 10. The CDR3 covers 16 residues. Germline V gene lookup returns CDR1 SGHAT and CDR2 FQNNGV.